This T cell receptor (beta chain) came from a study of blood T cell repertoires in COVID-19. Profiling relied on immunoSEQ multiplex PCR, and the TCRdb table lists in-frame clones only, not all of them. The sample carries approximately 120,000 clones, approximately 89% recorded once. Patients from Seattle were sampled longitudinally, starting during active infection. Per the germline V gene, CDR1 is MNHEY and CDR2 is SMNVEV (reference sequence). V gave up 0 bases and J gave up 4 bases; unmatched junction bases: 2. The CDR3 covers 14 residues. The sequencing input was peripheral blood. This sequence joins TRBV27 and TRBJ2-5, with 7 bases that match TRBD1. This sequence was found in a woman older than 75 with COVID-19, enrolled during active disease. CDR3 bases: TGTGCCAGCAGTTTATCGAACAGGGGAGAGACCCAGTACTTC. It encodes CASSLSNRGETQYF.